What follows are 11 T cell receptor beta chains derived from one specimen sequenced in a study of T cell repertoires in cytomegalovirus infection. Each CDR3 protein gets one entry after TCRdb re-called the reads with MiXCR. The data hold about 310,000 distinct CDR3 sequences, with approximately 25% observed a single time. These receptors have no identified antigens. The input for sequencing was cultured PBMCs, taken from culture after CMV antigen stimulation. The receptors were sampled from a human donor in good health (CMV status not recorded). Some clones in this sample may be carry-over from other donors' samples.

This clonotype was recorded many times. Written as DNA, the CDR3 is TGTGCCAGCAGTTCGGGACAGGGCATGAATCAGCCCCAGCATTTT. Translating gives CASSSGQGMNQPQHF. The chain couples TRBV7-2 to TRBJ1-5; 9 nucleotides agree with TRBD1. Losses at the gene ends were 6 bases for V and 4 bases for J; bases not matched to a gene: 7. The CDR3 contains 15 residues. Per the germline V gene, CDR1 is SGHTA and CDR2 is FQGNSA.

This clonotype was recorded at least ten times. The chain has TRBV7-2 and TRBJ2-1; D is perhaps TRBD1 (5 bases). This CDR3 region has 16 residues. The V and J ends lost 5 bases and 5 bases respectively, with 19 bases between them. In germline, CDR1 is SGHTA, CDR2 FQGNSA. The CDR3 DNA sequence: TGTGCCAGCAGCGACCCGTGGCCCCAAGGGGACAATGAGCAGTTCTTC. Translation: CASSDPWPQGDNEQFF. The complete variable domain, with remaining parts taken from reference TRBV7-2 and TRBJ2-1, reads GAGVSQSPSNKVTEKGKDVELRCDPISGHTALYWYRQSLGQGLEFLIYFQGNSAPDKSGLPSDRFSAERTGGSVSTLTIQRTQQEDSAVYLCASSDPWPQGDNEQFFGPGTRLTVL.

This clonotype has a count of ten or more. The chain carries TRBV7-8 and TRBJ2-7; 7 bases are shared with TRBD2. After removal of 2 bases from V and 0 bases from J, the junction contained 4 bases not matched to a gene. The germline gives CDR1 SGHVS, CDR2 FQNEAQ. This CDR3 has 15 amino acids. CDR3 region: CASSLRSGTSYEQYF. CDR3 nucleotides: TGTGCCAGCAGCTTAAGAAGCGGGACCTCCTACGAGCAGTACTTC.

This clonotype appeared once. A much larger clone is a single base away; this may be a read error. No conserved phenylalanine or tryptophan ends this CDR3, so it is likely a read error. V usage is TRBV7-3 and J usage is TRBJ2-7; TRBD2 agrees at 8 bases. The V gene's germline CDR1 is SGHTA and CDR2 FQGTGA. The CDR3 runs 15 residues. V shed 0 bases, J shed 7 bases, and the junction held 8 bases outside the gene matches. CDR3 nucleotides: TGTGCCAGCAGCTTAACGGGACTAGTGTCTCGTGAGCAGTACCTC. Its protein is CASSLTGLVSREQYL.

This chain uses TRBV18 with TRBJ2-1; D not certain. There are 13 residues in the CDR3. V shed 2 bases and J shed 7 bases, with 9 bases lying between them. Per germline, CDR1 KGHSH and CDR2 LQKENI. The CDR3 DNA reads as TGTGCCAGCTCACCAATAGGACCTAATGAGCAGTTCTTC. This codes for CASSPIGPNEQFF.

The genes are TRBV6-5 and TRBJ2-2; the match to TRBD2 covers 11 bases. Germline CDR1 and CDR2: MNHEY and SVGAGI. J lost 3 bases, V lost 2 bases, and 8 bases had no gene match. This CDR3 spans 18 amino acids. The CDR3 DNA follows: TGTGCCAGCAGTTACCCCCCACTAGCGGGAGTGGACACCGGGGAGCTGTTTTTT. Translation: CASSYPPLAGVDTGELFF.

At least ten counts were recorded for this clonotype. This sequence joins TRBV7-2 and TRBJ2-7; D unclear. The CDR3 contains 12 residues. V was pared by 2 bases and J by 3 bases, with 5 bases between. The germline V gene has CDR1 SGHTA and CDR2 FQGNSA. In DNA form, the CDR3 reads TGTGCCAGCAGCTTAAACTACTACGAGCAGTACTTC. It is translated as CASSLNYYEQYF.

The chain recombines TRBV6-1 with TRBJ2-7, with D possibly called TRBD1 or TRBD2 (5 bases each). The V gene's germline CDR1 is MNHNS and CDR2 SASEGT. V was shortened by 6 bases and J by 11 bases, with 20 bases between the two germline ends. This CDR3 contains 13 residues. The CDR3 loop reads CASSQSLWGSEYV. For the CDR3, the DNA is TGTGCCAGCAGCCAATCCTTATGGGGGTCCGAGTACGTC.

V and J are TRBV6-2 or TRBV6-3 and TRBJ2-1, with no clear D. The CDR3 covers 11 residues. Trimming removed 2 bases at V and 6 bases at J, with 2 bases between. From germline, CDR1 is MNHEY and CDR2 SVGEGT. In nucleotides, the CDR3 is TGTGCCAGCAGTTACATCAATGAGCAGTTCTTC. Its protein product is CASSYINEQFF.

V gene TRBV9 combines with J gene TRBJ1-1; D is uncertain. This CDR3 contains 16 residues. Trimming left V 0 bases short and J 1 base short, with 13 bases between. Germline CDR1 reads SGDLS; CDR2 reads YYNGEE. The CDR3 region is CASSVEELRTNTEAFF. The DNA of the CDR3 is TGTGCCAGCAGCGTAGAAGAGTTACGGACGAACACTGAAGCTTTCTTT.

In its sample, this clonotype was seen a few times. The V and J genes are TRBV7-9 and TRBJ2-1, with 10 bases matching TRBD2. The CDR3 length is 15 residues. The V gene end was trimmed by 2 bases and the J gene end by 4 bases; junction bases not matched to a gene: 2. Germline CDR1 is SEHNR and CDR2 is FQNEAQ (reference sequence). In DNA form, the CDR3 reads TGTGCCAGCAGCTTACAAGCGGGAGGGTACAATGAGCAGTTCTTC. This encodes CASSLQAGGYNEQFF.